The 27 T cell receptor beta chains in this list originate from one sample, sequenced in a study of T-cell reconstitution after alpha-beta-depleted transplantation in children. TCRbeta library construction was performed incorporating unique molecular identifiers. One entry per CDR3 protein, called by TCRdb with MiXCR from the PCR reads. The profile shows roughly 200,000 distinct CDR3 sequences, approximately 6.9% of them singletons. The sample consisted of PBMCs, taken before TCRalphabeta/CD19-depleted stem cell transplant. Every receptor here comes from a boy under 10 years old with acute lymphoblastic leukemia, due to receive a stem cell transplant.

This clonotype was seen only a few times. The V call is TRBV12-3 or TRBV12-4, the J call TRBJ1-4, with D tentatively TRBD1 (5 bases). Trimming took off 7 bases at V and 3 bases at J, with 12 bases between the two ends. This CDR3 is 14 amino acids long. The CDR3 nucleotides are TGTGCCAGCAAGACGGGGCACGCTAATGAAAAACTGTTTTTT. Protein sequence: CASKTGHANEKLFF.

This clonotype was seen ten or more times. The chain combines TRBV20-1 with TRBJ1-4; D might be TRBD1 (5 bases). This CDR3 is built from 15 residues. Germline CDR1 and CDR2: DFQATT and SNEGSKA (reference sequence). With 6 bases removed from V and 3 bases from J, the gap between germline ends came to 17 bases. CDR3 DNA sequence: TGCAGTGCGAAAATATTGGGAGGGGCTAATGAAAAACTGTTTTTT. It yields the protein CSAKILGGANEKLFF.

This clonotype was counted a few times. The V gene is TRBV4-2, the J gene TRBJ2-1; TRBD2 matches 8 bases. The CDR3 runs 15 residues. After removal of 0 bases from V and 7 bases from J, the junction contained 5 bases not matched to a gene. Germline assignment: CDR1 LGHNA and CDR2 YNFKEQ. The CDR3 region has the DNA TGTGCCAGCAGCCAAGAGGGAGGCGGGGGGAATGAGCAGTTCTTC. Its translation is CASSQEGGGGNEQFF.

There are a few counts of this clonotype. The rearrangement joins TRBV4-3 to TRBJ1-4; no definite D call. The CDR3 has 16 amino acids. V dropped 0 bases and J dropped 0 bases, with 8 bases sitting between them. Germline lookup yields CDR1 LGHNA and CDR2 YSLEER. CDR3 amino acids: CASSQDSLATNEKLFF. The CDR3 DNA sequence: TGCGCCAGCAGCCAAGATTCGCTCGCAACTAATGAAAAACTGTTTTTT.

The J gene is TRBJ2-3, the V gene TRBV6-2 or TRBV6-3, with D maybe TRBD2 (5 bases). Trimming left V 2 bases short and J 8 bases short, with 8 bases between. The germline gives CDR1 MNHEY, CDR2 SVGEGT. This CDR3 has 12 amino acids. CDR3 sequence (DNA): TGTGCCAGCAGTTACGTCGGAGGTACGCAGTATTTT. This translates into CASSYVGGTQYF.

This clonotype was picked up a small number of times. The chain recombines TRBV27 with TRBJ2-7; D possibly matches TRBD1 or TRBD2 (5 bases each). Trimming left V 5 bases short and J 4 bases short, with 12 bases between. The CDR3 contains 13 residues. CDR1 is MNHEY and CDR2 is SMNVEV in the germline V gene (reference sequence). The CDR3 DNA reads as TGTGCCAGCAGTCCTGGGGGTCAATACGAGCAGTACTTC. Its protein is CASSPGGQYEQYF.

This clonotype was seen more than once but under ten times. A clone one base away is much larger, so this may be a read error. The rearrangement links TRBV20-1 to TRBJ1-2, with D possibly being TRBD1 (6 bases). CDR3 length: 16 residues. Germline CDR1 reads DFQATT; CDR2 reads SNEGSKA (reference sequence). The DNA of the CDR3 is TGCTGTGCTAGAGAAAGCAGAGGGGGGTGGGGGTATGGCTACACCTTC. Its protein is CCARESRGGWGYGYTF.

The V call is TRBV4-2, the J call TRBJ2-6, with D tentatively TRBD2 (6 bases). In germline, CDR1 is LGHNA, CDR2 YNFKEQ. V lost 7 bases, J lost 2 bases, and 6 bases lay in between. The CDR3 runs 13 residues. The CDR3 nucleotides are TGTGCCAGCACGGGGGCTGGGGCCAACGTCCTGACTTTC. Protein sequence: CASTGAGANVLTF.

This clonotype showed up many times. This chain links TRBV20-1 with TRBJ2-7, with 13 bases aligning to TRBD2. This CDR3 has 14 residues. Germline lookup yields CDR1 DFQATT and CDR2 SNEGSKA (reference sequence). After removal of 5 bases from V and 3 bases from J, the junction contained 4 bases not matched to a gene. CDR3 in DNA: TGCAGTGCTGACGGGACTAGCGGGGACTACGAGCAGTACTTC. Amino acid sequence: CSADGTSGDYEQYF.

Many counts were recorded for this clonotype. The rearrangement uses TRBV5-4 and TRBJ2-1; 7 bases are shared with TRBD1. Germline V gene sequence: CDR1 SGHNT, CDR2 YYREEE (reference sequence). J gave up 1 base and V 0 bases, and 4 bases lay outside the gene matches. This CDR3 has 16 residues. CDR3 DNA sequence: TGTGCCAGCAGCTTGGTTGGACAGGTGTCCTACAATGAGCAGTTCTTC. Protein: CASSLVGQVSYNEQFF.

In its sample, this clonotype was seen many times. The chain employs TRBV10-3 and TRBJ2-1; D assignment may be TRBD1 or TRBD2 (6 bases each). Germline CDR1 is ENHRY and CDR2 is SYGVKD. V lost 1 base and J lost 10, with 20 bases in between. The length of the CDR3 is 16 residues. The CDR3 spells CAISEFSNGGRREQFF. CDR3 coding DNA: TGTGCCATCAGTGAGTTCTCAAATGGGGGGCGTCGAGAGCAGTTCTTC.

The table lists this clonotype with many counts. The chain combines TRBV7-9 with TRBJ2-7; the D gene is possibly TRBD2 (7 bases). Deletions cut 3 bases from V and 5 bases from J, with 17 bases between. CDR3 size: 15 residues. The germline V gene has CDR1 SEHNR and CDR2 FQNEAQ (reference sequence). CDR3 bases: TGTGCCAGCAGCTTTGGGGGGGCTAAAGCCCACGAGCAGTACTTC. Residues: CASSFGGAKAHEQYF.

This clonotype was observed at least ten times. The V call is TRBV28, the J call TRBJ1-1, with no clear D. Germline loops: CDR1 MDHEN, CDR2 SYDVKM. The CDR3 has 15 amino acids. Trimming took 5 bases from V and 4 from J, leaving 17 bases between them. CDR3 DNA sequence: TGTGCCAGCAGTCCCCAACCAGAGGGCTCCACTGAAGCTTTCTTT. Amino acids: CASSPQPEGSTEAFF.

This clonotype was counted at least ten times. The rearrangement joins TRBV5-6 to TRBJ2-5; 8 bases map to TRBD1. Germline trimming cut 5 bases from V and 1 base from J; bases unmatched to any gene: 4. The CDR3 spans 14 residues. CDR1 and CDR2 (germline): SGHDT, YYEEEE. The CDR3 bases are TGTGCCAGCAGTTTGACAGGGGCCCAAGAGACCCAGTACTTC. It codes for CASSLTGAQETQYF.

This clonotype showed up just a few times. V is TRBV5-1 and J is TRBJ2-7; the D gene is possibly TRBD1 (7 bases). With 0 bases removed from V and 3 bases from J, the gap between germline ends came to 13 bases. The length of the CDR3 is 15 residues. Per the germline V gene, CDR1 is SGHRS and CDR2 is YFSETQ. The CDR3 sequence: CASSLAAGQSYEQYF. In DNA, the CDR3 is TGCGCCAGCAGCTTGGCCGCGGGACAGAGCTACGAGCAGTACTTC.

The chain links TRBV7-2 to TRBJ1-6; 8 positions match TRBD1. CDR1 and CDR2 from the germline V gene are SGHTA and FQGNSA. Trimming removed 5 bases from V and 9 bases from J; junction bases left unmatched: 9. The CDR3 sequence is 15 residues long. Written as DNA, the CDR3 is TGTGCCAGCAGCCCCAGGGGGCGCGTAGGTTCACCCCTCCACTTT. Protein product: CASSPRGRVGSPLHF.

The V call is TRBV20-1, the J call TRBJ1-1; D gene ambiguous. CDR3 length equals 12 residues. Germline CDR1 reads DFQATT; CDR2 reads SNEGSKA (reference sequence). CDR3 nucleotide sequence: TGCACCGCGGGCGGTCGGAGCACTGAAGCTTTCTTT. Protein product: CTAGGRSTEAFF.

This clonotype was recorded many times. The V gene is TRBV7-2, the J gene TRBJ2-7; tentatively, D is TRBD2 (6 bases). Germline V gene data show CDR1 as SGHTA and CDR2 as FQGNSA. The V end lost 5 bases, the J end lost 2 bases, and 13 bases lay between the germline ends. The CDR3 has 14 amino acids. Here the CDR3 reads CASSHTSYTYEQYF. The CDR3 bases are TGTGCCAGCAGCCATACTAGCTACACCTACGAGCAGTACTTC.

DNA of the CDR3: TGTGCCACCAGCAGAGTAGGACCCCTCCGGGGAGAGCAGTACTTC. Its protein is CATSRVGPLRGEQYF. This chain connects TRBV15 to TRBJ2-7; TRBD2 is a possible D gene (5 bases). This CDR3 is built from 15 residues. The V end was cut by 1 base, the J end by 7 bases, with 17 bases between. Germline CDR1 and CDR2: LNHNV and YYDKDF (reference sequence).

There are many counts of this clonotype. The chain carries TRBV28 and TRBJ1-5; 7 bases map to TRBD1. V lost 5 bases, J lost 4 bases, and 5 bases stayed unmatched. The CDR3 is made up of 14 amino acids. Germline values: CDR1 MDHEN, CDR2 SYDVKM. The CDR3 protein is CASSMRDRNQPQHF. As DNA, the CDR3 is TGTGCCAGCAGTATGAGGGACAGAAATCAGCCCCAGCATTTT.

This clonotype was counted many times. The rearrangement joins TRBV20-1 to TRBJ2-1; D not certain. In germline, CDR1 is DFQATT, CDR2 SNEGSKA (reference sequence). Trimming took 0 bases from V and 5 from J, leaving 11 bases between them. The CDR3 runs 14 residues. CDR3 coding DNA: TGCAGTGCTAGAGACCCGATTACCGACAATGAGCAGTTCTTC. Its protein product is CSARDPITDNEQFF.

This clonotype was recorded a few times. This sequence joins TRBV11-1 and TRBJ2-2; 7 nucleotides align to TRBD1. Trimming took 4 bases from V and 6 from J; bases not matched to a gene: 26. The CDR3 loop spans 21 amino acids. Germline CDR1 and CDR2: SGHAT and FQDESV (reference sequence). Here the CDR3 DNA reads TGTGCCAGCAGCTGGTTACTTGGCACCTGGGACAGAGTGATTAACCCCGGGGAGCTGTTTTTT. Protein: CASSWLLGTWDRVINPGELFF.

This clonotype has only a few counts. The rearrangement joins TRBV20-1 to TRBJ1-4; D call uncertain. The length of the CDR3 is 17 residues. V was pared by 0 bases and J by 0 bases, with 14 bases between. Per germline, CDR1 DFQATT and CDR2 SNEGSKA (reference sequence). The CDR3 loop is CSARDRVEAATNEKLFF. In DNA, the CDR3 is TGCAGTGCTAGAGATCGTGTAGAAGCTGCAACTAATGAAAAACTGTTTTTT.

This clonotype was detected a few times. This sequence joins TRBV12-3 or TRBV12-4 and TRBJ2-3, with 10 nucleotides matching TRBD2. The CDR3 consists of 15 residues. V was pared by 6 bases and J by 1 base, with 4 bases of the junction left unmatched. The CDR3 sequence: CASSKRGGGTDTQYF. DNA of the CDR3: TGTGCCAGCAGCAAGCGGGGGGGAGGCACAGATACGCAGTATTTT.

The sample holds many counts of this clonotype. V usage is TRBV20-1 and J usage is TRBJ2-7, with D perhaps given as TRBD1 or TRBD2 (6 bases each). CDR3 length: 14 amino acids. Looked up from germline, CDR1 is DFQATT and CDR2 is SNEGSKA (reference sequence). The V gene lost 5 bases and the J gene lost 0 bases, with 14 bases spanning the gap. For the CDR3, the DNA is TGCAGTGCTCTAGACAGGAGGGTCTCCTACGAGCAGTACTTC. It is translated as CSALDRRVSYEQYF.

The chain links TRBV27 to TRBJ2-1; no clear D. V was cut by 5 bases and J by 3 bases, with 14 bases left in between. CDR1 is MNHEY and CDR2 is SMNVEV in the germline V gene (reference sequence). There are 15 residues in the CDR3. CDR3 loop: CASSEFKNFYNEQFF. The CDR3 region has the DNA TGTGCCAGCAGTGAGTTCAAGAACTTCTACAATGAGCAGTTCTTC.

This clonotype came up many times. The J gene is TRBJ1-5, the V gene TRBV21-1; the D call TRBD1 from the table was never checked on the DNA. TRBV21-1 has pseudogene status. This CDR3 has 15 amino acids. The CDR3 DNA follows: TGTGCCAGCAAGCGTGGGGGCGGAGGCAATCAGCCCCAGCATTTT. Amino acid sequence: CASKRGGGGNQPQHF.